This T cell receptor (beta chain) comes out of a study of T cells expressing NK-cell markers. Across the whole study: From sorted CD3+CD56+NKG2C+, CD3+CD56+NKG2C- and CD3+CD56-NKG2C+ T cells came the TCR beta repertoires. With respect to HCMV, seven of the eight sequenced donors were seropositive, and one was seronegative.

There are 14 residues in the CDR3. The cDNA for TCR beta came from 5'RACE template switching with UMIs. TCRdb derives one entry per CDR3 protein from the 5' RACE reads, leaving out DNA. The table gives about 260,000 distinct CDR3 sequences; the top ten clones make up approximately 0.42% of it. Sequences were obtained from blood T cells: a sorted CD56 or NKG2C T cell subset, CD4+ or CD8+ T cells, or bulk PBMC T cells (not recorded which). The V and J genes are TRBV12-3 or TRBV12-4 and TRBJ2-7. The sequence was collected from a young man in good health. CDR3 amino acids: CASSFGIGTYEQYF.